These 21 T cell receptor beta chains were all obtained from the same sample, sequenced in a study of cytomegalovirus exposure and HLA in healthy donors. PCR used 60 Vbeta primers and 13 Jbeta primers. Produced via immunoSEQ multiplex PCR; TCRdb's table is partial and in-frame only. The table records under 200,000 clones, about four fifths of them present only once. Sequencing input: PBMCs. These TCRs come from a woman aged 25 to 39 in good health and CMV-seropositive.

The gene calls are TRBV5-1 and TRBJ1-4, with 8 nucleotides matching TRBD1. CDR3 size: 14 residues. Germline CDR1 reads SGHRS; CDR2 reads YFSETQ. V lost 7 bases and J lost 8; bases outside the gene matches: 10. The CDR3 nucleotides are TGCGCCAGCGGCCGGACAGGGCTTTGGGAAAAACTGTTTTTT. Its translation is CASGRTGLWEKLFF.

The chain employs TRBV6-6 and TRBJ2-3, with a tentative D call TRBD1 (6 bases). This CDR3 region has 15 residues. The V end was cut by 5 bases, the J end by 0 bases, with 12 bases between. The germline CDR1 and CDR2 sequences are MNHNY and SVGAGI (reference sequence). For the CDR3, the DNA is TGTGCCAGCAGTGAGGGACACCCTAGCACAGATACGCAGTATTTT. Translating it yields CASSEGHPSTDTQYF.

The chain couples TRBV7-2 to TRBJ1-1; possible D gene TRBD1, 5 bases. V lost 3 bases to trimming and J lost 3 bases, with 11 bases between them. CDR3 length: 14 residues. CDR1 and CDR2 from the germline V gene are SGHTA and FQGNSA. CDR3 sequence reads: CASSFSTVHTEAFF. Written as DNA, the CDR3 is TGTGCCAGCAGCTTCTCGACAGTACACACTGAAGCTTTCTTT.

This clone was counted only a few times. The chain has TRBV11-2 and TRBJ1-6, with a tentative D call TRBD1 (6 bases). V lost 0 bases and J lost 8, with 14 bases in between. Germline-derived CDR1 and CDR2 are SGHAT and FQNNGV. The CDR3 has 16 amino acids. CDR3 in amino acids: CASSLDGMTGHSPLHF. The DNA for the CDR3 is TGTGCCAGCAGCTTAGATGGGATGACAGGTCATTCACCCCTCCACTTT. The variable domain in full, with the rest retrieved from reference TRBV11-2 and TRBJ1-6, is EAGVAQSPRYKIIEKRQSVAFWCNPISGHATLYWYQQILGQGPKLLIQFQNNGVVDDSQLPKDRFSAERLKGVDSTLKIQPAKLEDSAVYLCASSLDGMTGHSPLHFGNGTRLTVT.

The chain has TRBV11-2 and TRBJ1-1; D ambiguous. Trimming cost V 2 bases and J 0 bases, with 7 bases left between them. This CDR3 contains 14 residues. Germline V gene data show CDR1 as SGHAT and CDR2 as FQNNGV. The CDR3 sequence is CASSLQLVNTEAFF. The DNA of the CDR3 is TGTGCCAGCAGCTTACAGTTGGTGAACACTGAAGCTTTCTTT.

This clone was detected a few times. The chain is built from TRBV5-6 and TRBJ2-3; 10 bases are shared with TRBD2. The J segment lost 1 base and the V segment lost 2 bases, leaving 7 bases of the junction unmatched. Germline V gene data show CDR1 as SGHDT and CDR2 as YYEEEE. This CDR3 has 17 residues. The CDR3 DNA is TGTGCCAGCAGCTTCCTCAGCGGGGGGGCCGGCACAGATACGCAGTATTTT. Residues: CASSFLSGGAGTDTQYF.

This clone has just a few counts. The chain has TRBV7-2 and TRBJ2-5; the D gene is possibly TRBD2 (7 bases). The CDR3 runs 14 residues. V lost 5 bases to trimming and J lost 6 bases, with 16 bases between them. Germline assignment: CDR1 SGHTA and CDR2 FQGNSA. CDR3 protein: CASSQGGGSQTQYF. CDR3 sequence (DNA): TGTGCCAGCAGCCAAGGGGGAGGGAGTCAGACCCAGTACTTC.

About this clone: This CDR3 is also generated by other DNA sequences in the sample. The rearrangement links TRBV27 to TRBJ1-2, with D possibly being TRBD1 (5 bases). Germline V gene data show CDR1 as MNHEY and CDR2 as SMNVEV (reference sequence). This CDR3 spans 15 amino acids. V dropped 5 bases and J dropped 8 bases, with 21 bases sitting between them. CDR3 amino acids: CASSLTHSGLRGYTF. The CDR3 nucleotides read TGTGCCAGCAGTCTGACACACTCAGGGTTGCGCGGCTACACCTTC.

The chain carries TRBV11-1 and TRBJ1-1, with 7 bases fitting TRBD1. V dropped 2 bases and J dropped 5; count of bases not matched to a gene: 5. From germline, CDR1 is SGHAT and CDR2 FQDESV (reference sequence). The CDR3 consists of 14 residues. The CDR3 spells CASSLSRGSTEAFF. Here the CDR3 DNA reads TGTGCCAGCAGCTTATCCAGGGGGAGTACTGAAGCTTTCTTT.

The chain recombines TRBV7-2 with TRBJ1-3; 9 positions match TRBD1. The CDR3 extends over 16 amino acids. The junction had 9 bases not matched to a gene; V was cut back by 6 bases and J by 3 bases. Germline-derived CDR1 and CDR2 are SGHTA and FQGNSA. The CDR3 coding sequence is TGTGCCAGCAGTTACAGGGACAGGGATATTGGAAACACCATATATTTT. It is translated as CASSYRDRDIGNTIYF.

The genes are TRBV7-2 and TRBJ2-1, with 7 bases that match TRBD2. The CDR3 has 12 amino acids. Germline V gene data show CDR1 as SGHTA and CDR2 as FQGNSA. V lost 6 bases, J lost 9 bases, and 5 bases stayed unmatched. CDR3 sequence: CASSVGRGEQFF. The DNA for the CDR3 is TGTGCCAGCAGTGTAGGGAGGGGTGAGCAGTTCTTC.

This clone has just a few counts. The gene calls are TRBV4-3 and TRBJ1-2; weak D call: TRBD1 (6 bases). CDR1 and CDR2 from the germline V gene are LGHNA and YSLEER. This CDR3 spans 13 amino acids. Trimming cost V 3 bases and J 5 bases, with 10 bases left between them. CDR3 residues: CASSHPQGYGYTF. The CDR3 DNA sequence: TGCGCCAGCAGCCACCCCCAGGGGTATGGCTACACCTTC.

This clone has a single count. The chain couples TRBV4-3 to TRBJ1-4; possible D gene TRBD1, 5 bases. CDR1 and CDR2 from the germline V gene are LGHNA and YSLEER. The CDR3 runs to 17 residues. V was pared by 0 bases and J by 6 bases, with 17 bases between. The CDR3 is CASSQDPRRGLDEKLFF. CDR3 nucleotides: TGCGCCAGCAGCCAAGATCCCAGGAGGGGCTTGGATGAAAAACTGTTTTTT.

CDR3 amino acids: CASIQGAWNEQFF. The CDR3 DNA follows: TGTGCCAGCATACAGGGGGCTTGGAATGAGCAGTTCTTC. The chain carries TRBV6-6 and TRBJ2-1; 9 bases map to TRBD1. This CDR3 is built from 13 residues. Germline V CDR1 and CDR2: MNHNY, SVGAGI (reference sequence). V trimming: 7 bases; J trimming: 7 bases; junction bases outside the gene matches: 5.

The rearrangement links TRBV19 to TRBJ1-5; tentatively, D is TRBD1 (6 bases). Germline lookup yields CDR1 LNHDA and CDR2 SQIVND (reference sequence). Trimming took 5 bases from V and 7 from J, leaving 15 bases between them. The CDR3 has 14 residues. The CDR3 spells CASSSRQVGQPQHF. CDR3 sequence (DNA): TGTGCCAGTAGTTCTCGACAGGTGGGGCAGCCCCAGCATTTT. Using reference TRBV19 and TRBJ1-5 for the parts outside the CDR3, the full variable domain is DGGITQSPKYLFRKEGQNVTLSCEQNLNHDAMYWYRQDPGQGLRLIYYSQIVNDFQKGDIAEGYSVSREKKESFPLTVTSAQKNPTAFYLCASSSRQVGQPQHFGDGTRLSIL.

The CDR3 sequence: CASSLQEGTIQYF. CDR3 DNA sequence: TGTGCCAGCAGCCTTCAGGAGGGGACCATTCAGTACTTC. This chain links TRBV7-9 with TRBJ2-4, with D tentatively TRBD2 (6 bases). The V gene's germline CDR1 is SEHNR and CDR2 FQNEAQ (reference sequence). V gave up 5 bases and J gave up 9 bases, with 14 bases separating them. The CDR3 is made up of 13 amino acids. The variable domain in full, with the rest retrieved from reference TRBV7-9 and TRBJ2-4, is DTGVSQNPRHKITKRGQNVTFRCDPISEHNRLYWYRQTLGQGPEFLTYFQNEAQLEKSRLLSDRFSAERPKGSFSTLEIQRTEQGDSAMYLCASSLQEGTIQYFGAGTRLSVL.

The V and J genes are TRBV7-2 and TRBJ2-7, with TRBD2 as a possible D gene (5 bases). The CDR3 sequence is 14 residues long. V lost 1 base, J lost 3 bases, and 10 bases lay in between. From germline, CDR1 is SGHTA and CDR2 FQGNSA. The CDR3 sequence: CASSLVYGVYEQYF. CDR3 sequence (DNA): TGTGCCAGCAGCTTAGTGTACGGGGTCTACGAGCAGTACTTC.

This clone is a singleton in its sample. The V and J genes are TRBV5-1 and TRBJ2-2, with D possibly TRBD1 on 5 matching bases. The CDR3 loop spans 14 amino acids. Germline-derived CDR1 and CDR2 are SGHRS and YFSETQ. Trimming left V 0 bases short and J 6 bases short, with 9 bases between. In DNA form, the CDR3 reads TGCGCCAGCAGCTTGGTGGAAGGGGCCGGGGAGCTGTTTTTT. Translating gives CASSLVEGAGELFF.

The chain recombines TRBV7-9 with TRBJ2-2, with D unclear. The V gene lost 2 bases and the J gene lost 7 bases, with 8 bases spanning the gap. The CDR3 is made up of 13 amino acids. Germline lookup yields CDR1 SEHNR and CDR2 FQNEAQ (reference sequence). The CDR3 loop is CASSLYMSGELFF. CDR3 coding DNA: TGTGCCAGCAGCTTATATATGAGCGGGGAGCTGTTTTTT.

The chain recombines TRBV28 with TRBJ1-6; the D gene is possibly TRBD1 (6 bases). Deletions cut 7 bases from V and 3 bases from J, with 13 bases between. CDR3 length equals 15 residues. Germline V CDR1 and CDR2: MDHEN, SYDVKM. The CDR3 nucleotides read TGTGCCAGCAACTTAGGACAGCTCTATAATTCACCCCTCCACTTT. Its translation is CASNLGQLYNSPLHF.

The rearrangement uses TRBV14 and TRBJ2-7; D remains ambiguous. This CDR3 comprises 14 residues. Per germline, CDR1 SGHDN and CDR2 FVKESK. With 5 bases removed from V and 0 bases from J, the gap between germline ends came to 11 bases. The CDR3 DNA is TGTGCCAGCAGCTCCCGATGGAGCTCCTACGAGCAGTACTTC. Protein sequence: CASSSRWSSYEQYF.